This T cell receptor (beta chain) was retrieved from a study of neurological immune-mediated disorders. Study-level points and caveats: While HTLV-1-associated myelopathy showed the greatest TCR clonal expansion, multiple sclerosis showed the least, falling below healthy controls.

Germline values: CDR1 SGHDT, CDR2 YYEEEE. V shed 0 bases and J shed 4 bases, with 17 bases lying between them. The CDR3 length is 17 residues. TCRdb ran MiXCR on the 5' RACE reads and lists one entry per CDR3 protein. This sample has 95,000 to 110,000 distinct CDR3 sequences; approximately 10% occur once, and the top ten carry 2.5% to 4%. Time point in this sample: longitudinal time-point 3. This clonotype has a count of ten or more. The antigen remains unidentified. V gene TRBV5-6 combines with J gene TRBJ2-1; D possibly corresponds to TRBD1 (7 bases). The clonotype comes from a female donor with HTLV-1-associated myelopathy (HAM/TSP). Material: PBMCs. The CDR3 DNA reads as TGTGCCAGCAGCTTGGGCCAGGGGGGCGCGTTATACAATGAGCAGTTCTTC. Translation gives CASSLGQGGALYNEQFF.